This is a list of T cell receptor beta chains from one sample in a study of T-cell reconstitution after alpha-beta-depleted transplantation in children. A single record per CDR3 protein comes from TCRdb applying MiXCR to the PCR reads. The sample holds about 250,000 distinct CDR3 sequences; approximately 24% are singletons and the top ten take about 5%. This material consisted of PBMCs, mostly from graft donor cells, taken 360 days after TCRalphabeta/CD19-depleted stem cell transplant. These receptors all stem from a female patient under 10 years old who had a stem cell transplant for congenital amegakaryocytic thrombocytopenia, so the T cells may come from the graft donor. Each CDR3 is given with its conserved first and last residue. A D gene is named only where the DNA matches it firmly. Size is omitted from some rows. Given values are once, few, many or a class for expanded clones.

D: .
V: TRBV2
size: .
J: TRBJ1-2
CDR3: CASILEVKANYGYTF
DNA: TGTGCCAGCATCTTAGAAGTCAAAGCTAACTATGGCTACACCTTC

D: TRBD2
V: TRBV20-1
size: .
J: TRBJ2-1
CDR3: CSASRSGRVYNEQFF
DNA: TGCAGTGCTAGTAGGTCCGGGAGGGTCTACAATGAGCAGTTCTTC

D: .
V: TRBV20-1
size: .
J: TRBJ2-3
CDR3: CSAKTGDTQYF
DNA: TGCAGTGCCAAGACGGGGGATACGCAGTATTTT

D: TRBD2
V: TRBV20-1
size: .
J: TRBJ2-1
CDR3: CSAKSSGRGNEQFF
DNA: TGCAGTGCTAAGTCTAGCGGGAGGGGGAATGAGCAGTTCTTC

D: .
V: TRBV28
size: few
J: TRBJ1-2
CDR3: CASTSGFSDGYTF
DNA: TGTGCCAGCACGTCGGGGTTCAGTGATGGCTACACCTTC

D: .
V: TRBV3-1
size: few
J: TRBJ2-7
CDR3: CASSQDWVERPYEQYF
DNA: TGTGCCAGCAGCCAAGATTGGGTTGAAAGGCCCTACGAGCAGTACTTC

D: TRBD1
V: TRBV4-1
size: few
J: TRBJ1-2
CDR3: CASSQPGQARSYGYTF
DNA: TGCGCCAGCAGCCAACCAGGACAGGCCCGGTCCTATGGCTACACCTTC

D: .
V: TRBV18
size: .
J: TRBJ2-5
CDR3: CASSPPFSGGRGETQYF
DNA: TGTGCCAGCTCACCACCGTTTTCTGGGGGCCGGGGTGAGACCCAGTACTTC

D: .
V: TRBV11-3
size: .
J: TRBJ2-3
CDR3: CASSPRGAGGTDTQYF
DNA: TGTGCCAGCAGCCCCCGGGGAGCGGGTGGAACAGATACGCAGTATTTT

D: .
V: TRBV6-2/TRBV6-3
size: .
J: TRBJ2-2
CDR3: CASSQGGELFF
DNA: TGTGCCAGCTCCCAGGGCGGGGAGCTGTTTTTT

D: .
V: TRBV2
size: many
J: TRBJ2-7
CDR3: CASKFRTVYEQYF
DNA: TGTGCCAGCAAGTTTAGGACAGTCTACGAGCAGTACTTC

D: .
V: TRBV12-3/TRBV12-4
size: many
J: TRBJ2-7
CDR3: CASSRERGLYEQYF
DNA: TGTGCCAGCAGCCGGGAACGGGGGCTGTACGAGCAGTACTTC

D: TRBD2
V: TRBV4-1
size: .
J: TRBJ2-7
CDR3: CASSRLAGERLSYSYEQYF
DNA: TGCGCCAGCAGCCGGCTAGCGGGGGAAAGACTTTCCTACTCCTACGAGCAGTACTTC

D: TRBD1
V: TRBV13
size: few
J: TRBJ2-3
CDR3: CASSARQGITDTQYF
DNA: TGTGCCAGCAGCGCCCGACAGGGAATAACAGATACGCAGTATTTT

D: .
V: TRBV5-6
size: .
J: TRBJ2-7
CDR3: CASSLELTTGVGEQYF
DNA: TGTGCCAGCAGCTTGGAGCTGACAACGGGGGTGGGGGAGCAGTACTTC

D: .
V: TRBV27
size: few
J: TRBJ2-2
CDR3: CASSLLVGAGTGELFF
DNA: TGTGCCAGCAGTTTACTAGTGGGAGCTGGCACCGGGGAGCTGTTTTTT